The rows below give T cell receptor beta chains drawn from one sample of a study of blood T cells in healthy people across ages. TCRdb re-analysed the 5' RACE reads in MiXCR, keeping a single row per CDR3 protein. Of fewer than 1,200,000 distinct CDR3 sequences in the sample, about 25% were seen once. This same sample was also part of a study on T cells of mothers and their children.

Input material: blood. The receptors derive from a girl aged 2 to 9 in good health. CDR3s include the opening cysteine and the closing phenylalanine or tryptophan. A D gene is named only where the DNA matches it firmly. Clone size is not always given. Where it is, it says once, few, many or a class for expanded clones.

CASSKASYEQYF	TGTGCCAGCAGCAAGGCCTCCTACGAGCAGTACTTC	TRBV7-9	TRBJ2-7	few	12	.
CATSRQTDTDTQYF	TGTGCCACCAGCAGACAGACGGACACAGATACGCAGTATTTT	TRBV15	TRBJ2-3	.	14	.
CASSQASTGGDFYEQYF	TGTGCCAGCAGCCAAGCTTCGACAGGGGGCGATTTCTACGAGCAGTACTTC	TRBV4-2	TRBJ2-7	few	17	TRBD1
CSAMDREGPYEQYF	TGCAGCGCCATGGACAGGGAAGGTCCCTACGAGCAGTACTTC	TRBV29-1	TRBJ2-7	few	14	TRBD1
CASSYLTGGSETQYF	TGTGCCAGCAGTTACCTGACAGGGGGCTCGGAGACCCAGTACTTC	TRBV6-5	TRBJ2-5	.	15	TRBD1
CASSLYGESSNNEQFF	TGTGCCAGCAGTTTATATGGAGAGAGCTCCAACAATGAGCAGTTCTTC	TRBV28	TRBJ2-1	.	16	.
CASLGRDVYNEQFF	TGTGCCAGCCTAGGACGGGATGTATACAATGAGCAGTTCTTC	TRBV12-3/TRBV12-4	TRBJ2-1	few	14	.
CASSFLSGVGEDTQYF	TGTGCCAGCAGTTTTCTGAGCGGGGTGGGTGAAGATACGCAGTATTTT	TRBV28	TRBJ2-3	few	16	TRBD2
CASSPWVAGVYEQYF	TGTGCCAGCAGTCCGTGGGTAGCGGGAGTCTACGAGCAGTACTTC	TRBV6-5	TRBJ2-7	few	15	TRBD2
CASNVGGNTGELFF	TGTGCCAGCAATGTGGGGGGGAACACCGGGGAGCTGTTTTTT	TRBV2	TRBJ2-2	few	14	.
CASSSFQRGSYEQYF	TGTGCCAGCAGTTCCTTCCAGCGGGGGTCCTACGAGCAGTACTTC	TRBV12-3/TRBV12-4	TRBJ2-7	.	15	TRBD2
CASSQGGLSTYEKLFF	TGTGCCAGCAGCCAAGGGGGACTCTCGACATATGAAAAACTGTTTTTT	TRBV4-2	TRBJ1-4	.	16	.
CASSSLLDRGLHEQFF	TGTGCCAGCAGCTCTCTTCTGGACAGGGGGCTGCATGAGCAGTTCTTC	TRBV5-5	TRBJ2-1	few	16	TRBD1
CASRGDGNSYEQYF	TGTGCCAGCAGAGGGGACGGTAACTCCTACGAGCAGTACTTC	TRBV2	TRBJ2-7	.	14	.
CASSYRSEAFWGAQYF	TGTGCCAGCAGTTACAGGTCGGAGGCATTCTGGGGAGCCCAGTACTTC	TRBV6-2/TRBV6-3	TRBJ2-5	once	16	.
CASSSRGLAGGETQYF	TGTGCCAGCAGCTCGAGGGGACTAGCGGGAGGGGAGACCCAGTACTTC	TRBV9	TRBJ2-5	few	16	TRBD2
CASSYGGAYGYTF	TGTGCCAGCAGTTACGGGGGGGCCTATGGCTACACCTTC	TRBV6-5	TRBJ1-2	.	13	.
CSARAPGHETQYF	TGCAGTGCTAGAGCTCCAGGGCACGAGACCCAGTACTTC	TRBV20-1	TRBJ2-5	.	13	.
CSSAGPLTYEQYF	TGCAGTTCAGCCGGGCCCTTGACCTACGAGCAGTACTTC	TRBV20-1	TRBJ2-7	.	13	.
CASSYSGDRVAPSGANVLTF	TGTGCCAGCAGTTACTCGGGGGACAGGGTCGCGCCCTCTGGGGCCAACGTCCTGACTTTC	TRBV6-2/TRBV6-3	TRBJ2-6	.	20	TRBD1
CASSLLSGTGANVLTF	TGTGCCAGCAGCTTACTTTCGGGGACAGGGGCCAACGTCCTGACTTTC	TRBV11-2	TRBJ2-6	few	16	.
CSARGGQDLPEAFF	TGCAGTGCTAGAGGGGGACAGGACCTACCTGAAGCTTTCTTT	TRBV20-1	TRBJ1-1	.	14	TRBD1
CSAEGNSRDRGFSNQPQHF	TGCAGCGCCGAAGGGAATTCCCGGGACAGGGGGTTTAGCAATCAGCCCCAGCATTTT	TRBV29-1	TRBJ1-5	once	19	TRBD1
CASSPTGGGHQPQHF	TGTGCCAGCTCACCGACAGGGGGAGGTCATCAGCCCCAGCATTTT	TRBV18	TRBJ1-5	few	15	TRBD1
CASSPRLADFSYNEQFF	TGTGCCAGCAGCCCCAGGCTAGCAGACTTCTCCTACAATGAGCAGTTCTTC	TRBV3-1	TRBJ2-1	.	17	.
CSVGRDYGYTF	TGCAGCGTAGGACGGGACTATGGCTACACCTTC	TRBV29-1	TRBJ1-2	.	11	.
CASSPSVRLKYF	TGTGCCAGCAGCCCCTCCGTGAGACTGAAGTACTTC	TRBV25-1	TRBJ2-7	few	12	.
CASSVGEDTFPQPQHF	TGTGCCAGCAGCGTAGGAGAAGATACCTTCCCTCAGCCCCAGCATTTT	TRBV9	TRBJ1-5	.	16	.
CASSLEGSWASNQPQHF	TGCGCCAGCAGCTTGGAGGGCTCTTGGGCTAGCAATCAGCCCCAGCATTTT	TRBV5-1	TRBJ1-5	.	17	.
CASRATDLSNIQYF	TGTGCCAGCAGGGCGACAGACCTTTCAAACATTCAGTACTTC	TRBV2	TRBJ2-4	.	14	.
CSVETDTYEQYF	TGCAGCGTCGAGACAGATACCTACGAGCAGTACTTC	TRBV29-1	TRBJ2-7	.	12	.
CASSAYGDGTDTQYF	TGTGCCAGCAGCGCGTATGGGGATGGGACAGATACGCAGTATTTT	TRBV9	TRBJ2-3	few	15	.
CASSPTGVAEAFF	TGCGCCAGCAGCCCGACGGGGGTGGCTGAAGCTTTCTTT	TRBV4-1	TRBJ1-1	.	13	.
CASSQGQGWQPQHF	TGTGCCAGCAGCCAAGGACAGGGCTGGCAGCCCCAGCATTTT	TRBV3-1	TRBJ1-5	.	14	TRBD1
CASSFDRDNEKLFF	TGTGCCAGCAGTTTCGACAGGGACAATGAAAAACTGTTTTTT	TRBV27	TRBJ1-4	.	14	TRBD1
CSASTDSYQETQYF	TGCAGCGCCTCAACAGATTCGTACCAAGAGACCCAGTACTTC	TRBV29-1	TRBJ2-5	few	14	.
CATSDSALGWVF	TGTGCCACCAGTGATTCGGCCCTGGGATGGGTCTTT	TRBV24-1	TRBJ1-1	few	12	.
CASSLASGQGVGYGYTF	TGCGCCAGCAGCTTGGCCTCGGGACAGGGGGTCGGCTATGGCTACACCTTC	TRBV5-1	TRBJ1-2	.	17	TRBD1
CASSSLTGRYGYTF	TGTGCCAGCAGCTCTCTGACAGGGCGCTATGGCTACACCTTC	TRBV7-9	TRBJ1-2	.	14	TRBD1
CASTNRGRDTEAFF	TGTGCCAGTACCAACAGAGGTCGGGACACTGAAGCTTTCTTT	TRBV12-3/TRBV12-4	TRBJ1-1	.	14	.
CASSLSGTPGVEQYF	TGTGCCAGCAGTTTATCTGGGACACCAGGGGTCGAGCAGTACTTC	TRBV28	TRBJ2-7	.	15	.
CASSVLGQGEEKLFF	TGTGCCAGCAGTGTCTTGGGACAGGGAGAAGAAAAACTGTTTTTT	TRBV2	TRBJ1-4	few	15	TRBD1
CSVGILVGEKPFF	TGCAGCGTGGGGATACTCGTGGGGGAAAAACCGTTTTTT	TRBV29-1	TRBJ1-4	.	13	.
CASSPLGQGNQPQHF	TGTGCCAGCAGTCCGCTGGGACAGGGGAATCAGCCCCAGCATTTT	TRBV12-3/TRBV12-4	TRBJ1-5	.	15	TRBD1
CASSFHEAGYGQYF	TGTGCCAGCAGTTTTCATGAGGCCGGCTACGGGCAGTACTTC	TRBV12-3/TRBV12-4	TRBJ2-5	.	14	.